Listed here is a single TCR beta chain. Only in-frame clones appear in the TCRdb table, and some are missing; sequencing was by immunoSEQ multiplex PCR. The repertoire consists of tens of thousands of clones, with about nine tenths occurring once and the leading ten covering about 39%. These data are taken from a study of control samples from healthy donors and cancer patients. The receptor comes from a man aged 45-60 years with head and neck cancer. Sequences were obtained from PBMCs.

The CDR3 protein is CASSFTFSGGTEAFF. CDR3 in DNA: TGTGCCAGCAGTTTTACGTTTTCGGGCGGGACTGAAGCTTTCTTT. The chain couples TRBV28 to TRBJ1-1; no clear D. Germline-derived CDR1 and CDR2 are MDHEN and SYDVKM. The V and J ends lost 3 bases and 5 bases respectively, with 16 bases between them. The CDR3 consists of 15 residues.